These 5 T cell receptor beta chains were all obtained from the same sample, sequenced in a study of blood T cell repertoires in COVID-19. Data came from immunoSEQ multiplex PCR; TCRdb stores just in-frame clones and leaves some out. The data contain roughly 100,000 clones, 84% of them singletons. Sequencing used peripheral blood. The receptors were sampled from a human donor in a cohort sampled during active or convalescent COVID-19.

CDR3 nucleotide sequence: TGCAGCGTGCCTGGTGCAGGGCGAAATGAAAAACTGTTTTTT. Protein: CSVPGAGRNEKLFF. The rearrangement links TRBV29-1 to TRBJ1-4; D possibly corresponds to TRBD1 (5 bases). The CDR3 runs to 14 residues. The germline V gene encodes CDR1 SQVTM and CDR2 ANQGSEA. Trimming took 6 bases from V and 5 from J, leaving 16 bases between them.

This clone was counted only a few times. J is TRBJ1-6 and V is TRBV11-3; D is uncertain. Germline lookup yields CDR1 SGHNT and CDR2 YENEEA. Trimming left V 3 bases short and J 5 bases short, with 5 bases between. The CDR3 is 13 amino acids. The CDR3 loop reads CASSFGDNSPLHF. The CDR3 coding sequence is TGTGCCAGCAGCTTTGGAGATAATTCACCCCTCCACTTT.

V is TRBV5-6 and J is TRBJ2-1; the match to TRBD2 covers 10 bases. CDR1 and CDR2 from the germline V gene are SGHDT and YYEEEE. The CDR3 consists of 14 residues. The V and J ends lost 2 bases and 7 bases, in that order; junction bases with no gene match: 3. Here the CDR3 reads CASSFSGGTNEQFF. The CDR3 DNA is TGTGCCAGCAGCTTTAGCGGGGGGACGAATGAGCAGTTCTTC.

The genes are TRBV5-5 and TRBJ2-6; tentatively, D is TRBD1 (6 bases). Trimming pared 4 bases from V and 11 bases from J, leaving 19 bases between. The CDR3 spans 15 residues. From germline, CDR1 is SGHKS and CDR2 YYEKEE (reference sequence). The CDR3 DNA reads TGTGCCAGCAGCATAGGACAGATTTACACAGACGTCCTGACTTTC. Encoded protein: CASSIGQIYTDVLTF.

The V gene is TRBV5-6, the J gene TRBJ1-2; 11 bases are a match to TRBD1. This CDR3 is built from 14 residues. The germline V gene encodes CDR1 SGHDT and CDR2 YYEEEE. V trimming: 3 bases; J trimming: 4 bases; junction bases outside the gene matches: 2. The CDR3 loop is CASSWTGGAYGYTF. In DNA, the CDR3 is TGTGCCAGCAGCTGGACAGGGGGCGCCTATGGCTACACCTTC.